This T cell receptor beta chain was identified during a study of blood T cell repertoires in COVID-19. For the study at large: Both acute and convalescent COVID-19 samples were obtained from the United States, Italy and Spain. PBMCs, B-cell-depleted T cells, or T cells provided the cDNA or gDNA that made up the material.

As originally analysed: The assay estimated nucleated cells by amplifying reference gene primers. Generated by immunoSEQ multiplex PCR, the TCRdb table keeps only in-frame clones and is missing some. For V, J and clone size, that table is used; D and trimming come from the DNA. Here the sample spans almost 70,000 clones, approximately 89% being singletons. Germline V gene sequence: CDR1 MRHNA, CDR2 SNTAGT. This CDR3 region has 13 residues. The V gene lost 6 bases and the J gene lost 8 bases, with 16 bases spanning the gap. Input material: peripheral blood. The origin of this receptor is a woman in her 70s with acute or convalescent COVID-19. This chain uses TRBV6-4 with TRBJ1-2; no firm D call. As DNA, the CDR3 is TGTGCCAGCAGGGAGCCTTTAAGAGGAGGCTACACCTTC. The encoded protein is CASREPLRGGYTF.